This T cell receptor beta chain was recovered during a study of CD4 T cells in relation to SARS-CoV-2 and coronaviruses. Whole-study context: ViraFEST: approximately 10-day antigen culture of PBMCs, then TCR beta CDR3 sequencing. The HLA restriction of the shared crossreactive spike epitopes was mapped. Whole-study findings and limits: According to naive versus memory sequencing, detected responses are memory recall, not newly primed. In roughly 60% of donors, memory CD4+ clonotypes crossrecognized SARS-CoV-2 and at least one common cold coronavirus spike.

A remark on this clone: Its matching antigen is unknown.

Clones were sequenced by immunoSEQ multiplex PCR, and TCRdb holds only the in-frame ones, with some missing. The table records some 40,000 clones, around 74% of them present only once. The CDR3 has 15 residues. V lost 4 bases to trimming and J lost 0 bases, with 10 bases between them. Germline values: CDR1 SEHNR, CDR2 FQNEAQ (reference sequence). The source of this sequence is an adult with COVID-19. The chain combines TRBV7-9 with TRBJ2-1, with D unresolved. Material: memory CD4+ T cells from PBMCs, cultured in vitro. In nucleotides, the CDR3 is TGTGCCAGCAGCTCCGACTGGAGCTCCTACAATGAGCAGTTCTTC. Its translation is CASSSDWSSYNEQFF.